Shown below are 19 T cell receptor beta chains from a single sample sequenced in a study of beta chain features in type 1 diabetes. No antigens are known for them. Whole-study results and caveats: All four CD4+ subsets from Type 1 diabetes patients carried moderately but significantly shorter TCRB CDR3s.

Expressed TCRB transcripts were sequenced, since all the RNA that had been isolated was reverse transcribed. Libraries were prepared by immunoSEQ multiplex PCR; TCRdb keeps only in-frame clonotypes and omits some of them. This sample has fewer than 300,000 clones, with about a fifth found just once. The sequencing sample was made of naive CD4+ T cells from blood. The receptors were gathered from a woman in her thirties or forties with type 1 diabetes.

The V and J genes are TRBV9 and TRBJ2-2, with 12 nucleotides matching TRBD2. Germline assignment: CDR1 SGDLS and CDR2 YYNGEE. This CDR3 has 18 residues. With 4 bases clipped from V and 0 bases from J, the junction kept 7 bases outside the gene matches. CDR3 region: CASSPGLAGRTNTGELFF. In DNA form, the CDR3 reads TGTGCCAGCAGCCCCGGACTAGCGGGACGTACGAACACCGGGGAGCTGTTTTTT.

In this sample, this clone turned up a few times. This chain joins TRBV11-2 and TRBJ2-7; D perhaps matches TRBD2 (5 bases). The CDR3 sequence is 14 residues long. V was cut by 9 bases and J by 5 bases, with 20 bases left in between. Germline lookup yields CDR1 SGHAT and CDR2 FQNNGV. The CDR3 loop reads CASNRIRGLDEQYF. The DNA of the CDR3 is TGTGCCAGTAATAGAATCCGCGGGTTGGACGAGCAGTACTTC.

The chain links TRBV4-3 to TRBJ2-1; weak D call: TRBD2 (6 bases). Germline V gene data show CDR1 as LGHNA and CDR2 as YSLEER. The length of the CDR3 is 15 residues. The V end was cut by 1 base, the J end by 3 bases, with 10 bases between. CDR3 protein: CASSQASGLYNEQFF. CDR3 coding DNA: TGCGCCAGCAGCCAAGCCAGCGGGCTCTACAATGAGCAGTTCTTC.

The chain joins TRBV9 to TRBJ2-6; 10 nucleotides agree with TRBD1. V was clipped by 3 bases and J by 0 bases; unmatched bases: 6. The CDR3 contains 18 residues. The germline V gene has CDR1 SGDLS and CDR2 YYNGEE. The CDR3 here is CASSGPGTGVSGANVLTF. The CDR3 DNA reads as TGTGCCAGCAGCGGACCCGGGACAGGGGTCTCTGGGGCCAACGTCCTGACTTTC.

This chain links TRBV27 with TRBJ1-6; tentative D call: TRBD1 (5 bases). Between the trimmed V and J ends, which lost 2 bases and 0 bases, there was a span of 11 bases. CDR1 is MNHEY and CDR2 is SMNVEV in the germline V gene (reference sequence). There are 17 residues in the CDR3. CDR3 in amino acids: CASSLHRSSSYNSPLHF. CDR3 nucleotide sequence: TGTGCCAGCAGTTTACACAGGTCGAGCTCCTATAATTCACCCCTCCACTTT.

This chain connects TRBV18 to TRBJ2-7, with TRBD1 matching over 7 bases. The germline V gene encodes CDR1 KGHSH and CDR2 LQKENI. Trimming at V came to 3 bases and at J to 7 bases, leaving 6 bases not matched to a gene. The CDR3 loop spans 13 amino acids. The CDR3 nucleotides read TGTGCCAGCTCACCTTCAGGGGGATTGGAGCAGTACTTC. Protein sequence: CASSPSGGLEQYF.

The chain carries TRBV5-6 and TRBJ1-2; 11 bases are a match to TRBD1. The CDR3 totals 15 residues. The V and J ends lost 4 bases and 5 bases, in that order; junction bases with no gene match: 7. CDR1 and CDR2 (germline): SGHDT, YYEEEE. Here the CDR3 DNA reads TGTGCCAGCAGCCGCGGGACAGGGGGGTTGTATGGCTACACCTTC. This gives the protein CASSRGTGGLYGYTF. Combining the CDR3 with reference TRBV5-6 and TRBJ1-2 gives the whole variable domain DAGVTQSPTHLIKTRGQQVTLRCSPKSGHDTVSWYQQALGQGPQFIFQYYEEEERQRGNFPDRFSGHQFPNYSSELNVNALLLGDSALYLCASSRGTGGLYGYTFGSGTRLTVV.

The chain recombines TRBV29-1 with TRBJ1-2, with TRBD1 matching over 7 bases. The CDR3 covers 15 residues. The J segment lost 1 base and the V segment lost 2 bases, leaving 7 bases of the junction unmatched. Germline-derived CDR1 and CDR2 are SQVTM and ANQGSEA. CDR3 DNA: TGCAGCGTTGAAATCCCTGGGACAGATAACTATGGCTACACCTTC. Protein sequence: CSVEIPGTDNYGYTF. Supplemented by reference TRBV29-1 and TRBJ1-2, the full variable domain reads SAVISQKPSRDICQRGTSLTIQCQVDSQVTMMFWYRQQPGQSLTLIATANQGSEATYESGFVIDKFPISRPNLTFSTLTVSNMSPEDSSIYLCSVEIPGTDNYGYTFGSGTRLTVV.

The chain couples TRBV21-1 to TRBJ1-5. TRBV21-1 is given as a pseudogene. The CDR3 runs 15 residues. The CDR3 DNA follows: TGTGCCAGCAGCGAACAGGGCCGGGGGGATCAGCCCCAGCATTTT. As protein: CASSEQGRGDQPQHF.

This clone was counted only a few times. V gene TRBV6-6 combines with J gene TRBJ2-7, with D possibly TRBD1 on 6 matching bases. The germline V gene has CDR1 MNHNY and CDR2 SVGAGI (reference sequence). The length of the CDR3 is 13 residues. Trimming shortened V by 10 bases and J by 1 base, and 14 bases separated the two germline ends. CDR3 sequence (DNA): TGTGCCACCAAGGGGGAACAGTCCTACGAGCAGTACTTC. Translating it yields CATKGEQSYEQYF.

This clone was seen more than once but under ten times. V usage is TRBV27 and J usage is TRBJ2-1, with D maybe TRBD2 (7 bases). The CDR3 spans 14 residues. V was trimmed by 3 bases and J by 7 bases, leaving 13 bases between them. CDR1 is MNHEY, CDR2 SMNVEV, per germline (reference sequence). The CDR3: CASSFTGGLNEQFF. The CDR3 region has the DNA TGTGCCAGCAGTTTTACGGGGGGCCTGAATGAGCAGTTCTTC.

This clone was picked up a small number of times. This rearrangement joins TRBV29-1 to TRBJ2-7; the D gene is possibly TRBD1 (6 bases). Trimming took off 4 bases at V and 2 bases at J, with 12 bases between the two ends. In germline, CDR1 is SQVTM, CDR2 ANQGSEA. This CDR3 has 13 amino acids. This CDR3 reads CSVGLQGPYEQYF. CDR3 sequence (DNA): TGCAGCGTTGGGTTACAGGGACCCTACGAGCAGTACTTC.

The CDR3 loop reads CASSAGTGIYYGYTF. In DNA form, the CDR3 reads TGTGCCAGCAGTGCCGGGACAGGGATATACTATGGCTACACCTTC. The chain recombines TRBV28 with TRBJ1-2, with 9 bases lining up with TRBD1. This CDR3 is built from 15 residues. Trimming cost V 5 bases and J 3 bases; bases outside gene matches: 7. Germline CDR1 MDHEN, CDR2 SYDVKM.

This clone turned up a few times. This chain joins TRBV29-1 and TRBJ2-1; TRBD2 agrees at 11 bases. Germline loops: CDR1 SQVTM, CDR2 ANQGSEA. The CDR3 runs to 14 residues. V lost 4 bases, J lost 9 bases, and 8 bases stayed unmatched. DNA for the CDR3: TGCAGCGTTGCGGAACTAGCGGGAGTAAGTGAGCAGTTCTTC. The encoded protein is CSVAELAGVSEQFF.

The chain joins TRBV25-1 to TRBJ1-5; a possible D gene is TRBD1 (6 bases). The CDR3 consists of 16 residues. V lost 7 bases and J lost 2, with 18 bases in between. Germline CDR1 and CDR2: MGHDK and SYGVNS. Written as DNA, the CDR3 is TGTGCCAGCACCGGGGGGGGCTCCGAGGGCAATCAGCCCCAGCATTTT. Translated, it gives CASTGGGSEGNQPQHF.

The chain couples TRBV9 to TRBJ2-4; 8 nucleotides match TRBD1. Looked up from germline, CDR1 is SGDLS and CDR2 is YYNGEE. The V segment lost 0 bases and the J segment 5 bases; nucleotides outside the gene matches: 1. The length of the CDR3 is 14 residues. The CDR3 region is CASSVAQGENIQYF. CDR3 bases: TGTGCCAGCAGCGTAGCACAGGGGGAAAACATTCAGTACTTC. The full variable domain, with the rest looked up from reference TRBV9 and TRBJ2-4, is DSGVTQTPKHLITATGQRVTLRCSPRSGDLSVYWYQQSLDQGLQFLIQYYNGEERAKGNILERFSAQQFPDLHSELNLSSLELGDSALYFCASSVAQGENIQYFGAGTRLSVL.

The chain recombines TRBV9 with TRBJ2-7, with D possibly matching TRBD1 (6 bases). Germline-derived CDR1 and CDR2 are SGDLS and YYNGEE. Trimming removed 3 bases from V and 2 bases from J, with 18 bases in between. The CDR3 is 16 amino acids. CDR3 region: CASSGTFGQGPYEQYF. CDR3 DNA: TGTGCCAGCAGCGGAACCTTCGGGCAGGGGCCCTACGAGCAGTACTTC.

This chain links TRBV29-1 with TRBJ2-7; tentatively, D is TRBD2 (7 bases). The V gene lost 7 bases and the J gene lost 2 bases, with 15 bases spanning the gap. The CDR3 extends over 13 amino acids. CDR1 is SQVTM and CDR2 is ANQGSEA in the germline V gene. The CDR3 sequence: CSAGGRLTYEQYF. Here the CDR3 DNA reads TGCAGCGCCGGGGGGCGGCTAACCTACGAGCAGTACTTC.

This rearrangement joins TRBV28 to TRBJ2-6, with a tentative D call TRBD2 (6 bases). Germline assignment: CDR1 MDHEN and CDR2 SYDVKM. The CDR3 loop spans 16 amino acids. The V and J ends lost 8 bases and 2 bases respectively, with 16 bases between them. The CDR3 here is CASGEAGMTGANVLTF. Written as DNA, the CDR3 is TGTGCCAGCGGGGAGGCAGGGATGACTGGGGCCAACGTCCTGACTTTC.